This TCR beta chain originates from a study of blood T cell repertoires in COVID-19. Overall study: Acute and convalescent COVID-19 specimens originated in the United States, Italy and Spain. In each case, the material was cDNA or gDNA derived from T cells, B-cell-depleted T cells, or PBMCs.

The CDR3 has 15 residues. The V gene's germline CDR1 is MNHEY and CDR2 SVGEGT. Deletions cut 0 bases from V and 4 bases from J, with 10 bases between. Methods used by the authors: Quantification of nucleated cells was approximated via reference gene primer amplification. Profiled with immunoSEQ multiplex PCR; TCRdb holds only in-frame clones, not every one. V, J and clone size were drawn from that table, and D and trimming were deduced from the DNA. The sample includes about 290,000 clones, roughly 80% of them seen just once. The sequencing sample was made of peripheral blood. The clonotype was recovered from a woman aged 45-59 years with active or convalescent COVID-19. This sequence joins TRBV6-2 or TRBV6-3 and TRBJ1-3; D unclear. CDR3 sequence (DNA): TGTGCCAGCAGTTACTCCGAGAGAGCCGGAAACACCATATATTTT. This gives the protein CASSYSERAGNTIYF.